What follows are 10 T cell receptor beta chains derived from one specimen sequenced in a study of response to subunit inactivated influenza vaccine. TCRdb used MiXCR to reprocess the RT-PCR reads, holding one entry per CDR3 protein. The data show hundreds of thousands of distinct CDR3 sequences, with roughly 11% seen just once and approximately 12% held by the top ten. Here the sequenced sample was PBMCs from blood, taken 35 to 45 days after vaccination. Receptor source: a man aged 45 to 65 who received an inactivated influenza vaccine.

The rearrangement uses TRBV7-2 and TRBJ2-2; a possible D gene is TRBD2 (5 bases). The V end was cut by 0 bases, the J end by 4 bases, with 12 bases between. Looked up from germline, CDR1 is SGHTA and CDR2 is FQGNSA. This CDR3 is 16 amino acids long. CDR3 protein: CASSLASGSTTGELFF. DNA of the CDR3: TGTGCCAGCAGCTTAGCCTCGGGGTCGACCACCGGGGAGCTGTTTTTT.

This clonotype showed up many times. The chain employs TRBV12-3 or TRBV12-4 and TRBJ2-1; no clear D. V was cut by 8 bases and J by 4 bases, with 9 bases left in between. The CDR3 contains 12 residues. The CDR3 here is CASLLTYNEQFF. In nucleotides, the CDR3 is TGTGCCAGCCTGCTTACTTACAATGAGCAGTTCTTC.

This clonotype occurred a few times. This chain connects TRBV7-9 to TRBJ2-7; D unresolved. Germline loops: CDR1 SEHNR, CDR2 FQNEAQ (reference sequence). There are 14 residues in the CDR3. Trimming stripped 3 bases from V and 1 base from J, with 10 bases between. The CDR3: CASSLETHSYEQYF. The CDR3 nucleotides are TGTGCCAGCAGCTTGGAGACCCATTCCTACGAGCAGTACTTC.

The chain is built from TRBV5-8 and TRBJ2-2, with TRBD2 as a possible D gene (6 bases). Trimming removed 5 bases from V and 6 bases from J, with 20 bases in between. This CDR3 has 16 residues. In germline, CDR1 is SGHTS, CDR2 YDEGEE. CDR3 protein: CASRPILARDAGELFF. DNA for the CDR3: TGTGCCAGCAGGCCGATACTAGCCCGGGACGCCGGGGAGCTGTTTTTT.

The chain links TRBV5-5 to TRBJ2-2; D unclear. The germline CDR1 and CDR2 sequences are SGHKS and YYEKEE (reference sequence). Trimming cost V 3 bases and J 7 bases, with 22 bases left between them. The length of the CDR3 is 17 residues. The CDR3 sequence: CASSWLPTAQGFGELFF. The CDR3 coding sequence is TGTGCCAGCAGCTGGCTACCCACTGCCCAAGGATTCGGGGAGCTGTTTTTT.

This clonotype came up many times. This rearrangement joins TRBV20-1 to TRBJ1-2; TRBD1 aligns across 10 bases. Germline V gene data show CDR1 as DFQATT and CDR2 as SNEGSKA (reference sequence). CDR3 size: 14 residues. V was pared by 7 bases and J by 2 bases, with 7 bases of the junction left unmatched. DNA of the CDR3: TGCAGTGTAAATGGACAGGGGGACAACTATGGCTACACCTTC. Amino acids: CSVNGQGDNYGYTF.

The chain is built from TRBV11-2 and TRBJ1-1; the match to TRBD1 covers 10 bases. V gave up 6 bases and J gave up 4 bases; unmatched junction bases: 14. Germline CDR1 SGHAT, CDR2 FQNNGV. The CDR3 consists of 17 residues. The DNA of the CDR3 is TGTGCCAGCAGAACCCTCCGGGACAGGGGATCGGGCACTGAAGCTTTCTTT. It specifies CASRTLRDRGSGTEAFF.

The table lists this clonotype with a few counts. CDR3 loop: CASSFPTNKNTEAFF. The CDR3, as DNA: TGTGCCAGCAGTTTCCCGACGAATAAGAACACTGAAGCTTTCTTT. The chain uses TRBV12-3 or TRBV12-4 and TRBJ1-1; no reliable D call. CDR3 length equals 15 residues. V shed 3 bases and J shed 1 base, with 12 bases lying between them.

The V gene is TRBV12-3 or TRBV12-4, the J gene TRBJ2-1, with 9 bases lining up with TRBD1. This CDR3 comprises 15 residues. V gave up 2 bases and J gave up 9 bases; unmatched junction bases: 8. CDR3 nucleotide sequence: TGTGCCAGCAGTTTAAAGGGACAGGGAAGGAGTGAGCAGTTCTTC. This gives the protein CASSLKGQGRSEQFF.

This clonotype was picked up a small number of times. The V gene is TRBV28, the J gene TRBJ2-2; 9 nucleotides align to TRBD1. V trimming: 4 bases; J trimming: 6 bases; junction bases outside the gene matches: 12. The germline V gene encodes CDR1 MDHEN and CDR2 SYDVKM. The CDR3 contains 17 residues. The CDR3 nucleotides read TGTGCCAGCAGTTCCGCTGGCAGGACAGGGGTCTCCGGGGAGCTGTTTTTT. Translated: CASSSAGRTGVSGELFF.